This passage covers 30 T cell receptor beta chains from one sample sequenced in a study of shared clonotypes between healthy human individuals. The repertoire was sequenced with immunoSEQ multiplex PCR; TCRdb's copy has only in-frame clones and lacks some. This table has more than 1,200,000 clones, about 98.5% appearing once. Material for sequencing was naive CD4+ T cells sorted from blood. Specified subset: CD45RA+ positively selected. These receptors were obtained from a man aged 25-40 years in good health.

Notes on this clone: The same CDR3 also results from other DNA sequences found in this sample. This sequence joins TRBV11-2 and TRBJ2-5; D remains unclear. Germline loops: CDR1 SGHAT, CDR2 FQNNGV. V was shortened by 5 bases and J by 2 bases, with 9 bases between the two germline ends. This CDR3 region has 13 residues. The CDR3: CASSRRSQETQYF. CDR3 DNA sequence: TGTGCCAGCAGCCGACGTAGTCAAGAGACCCAGTACTTC.

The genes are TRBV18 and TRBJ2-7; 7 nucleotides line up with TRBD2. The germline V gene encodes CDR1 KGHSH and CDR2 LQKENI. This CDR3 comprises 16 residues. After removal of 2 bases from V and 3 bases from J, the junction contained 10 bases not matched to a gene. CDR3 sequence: CASSPTFVGRRYEQYF. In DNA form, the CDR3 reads TGTGCCAGCTCACCAACGTTCGTCGGGAGGCGCTACGAGCAGTACTTC.

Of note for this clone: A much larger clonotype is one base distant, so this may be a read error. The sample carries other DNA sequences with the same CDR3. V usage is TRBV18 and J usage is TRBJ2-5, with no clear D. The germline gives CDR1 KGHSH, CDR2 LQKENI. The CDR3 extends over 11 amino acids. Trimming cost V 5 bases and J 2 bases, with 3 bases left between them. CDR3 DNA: TGTGCCAGCTCAGCACAAGAGACCCAGTACTTC. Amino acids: CASSAQETQYF.

The CDR3 sequence: CAISVGTVDNEQFF. The CDR3 nucleotides read TGTGCCATCAGTGTCGGGACAGTCGACAATGAGCAGTTCTTC. The rearrangement links TRBV10-3 to TRBJ2-1; 7 bases line up with TRBD1. Germline lookup yields CDR1 ENHRY and CDR2 SYGVKD. The CDR3 sequence is 14 residues long. The junction had 5 bases not matched to a gene; V was cut back by 4 bases and J by 5 bases.

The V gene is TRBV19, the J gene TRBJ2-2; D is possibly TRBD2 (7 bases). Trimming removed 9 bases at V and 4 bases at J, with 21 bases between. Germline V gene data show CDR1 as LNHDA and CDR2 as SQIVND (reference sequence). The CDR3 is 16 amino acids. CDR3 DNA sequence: TGTGCCAGCGGTCAGTCGGGGGGCTTCGGCACCGGGGAGCTGTTTTTT. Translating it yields CASGQSGGFGTGELFF.

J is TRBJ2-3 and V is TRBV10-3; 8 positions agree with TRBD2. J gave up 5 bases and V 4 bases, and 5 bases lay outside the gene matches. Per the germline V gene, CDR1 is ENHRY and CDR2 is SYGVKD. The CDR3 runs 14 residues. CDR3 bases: TGTGCCATCAGTGCACTAGCGGATTTAGATACGCAGTATTTT. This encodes CAISALADLDTQYF.

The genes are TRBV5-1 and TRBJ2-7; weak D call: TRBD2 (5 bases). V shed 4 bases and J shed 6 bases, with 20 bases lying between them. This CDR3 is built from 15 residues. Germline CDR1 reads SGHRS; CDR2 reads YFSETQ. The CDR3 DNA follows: TGCGCCAGCAGCAGGTCTAGCATCGATCGGGGCGAGCAGTACTTC. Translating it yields CASSRSSIDRGEQYF.

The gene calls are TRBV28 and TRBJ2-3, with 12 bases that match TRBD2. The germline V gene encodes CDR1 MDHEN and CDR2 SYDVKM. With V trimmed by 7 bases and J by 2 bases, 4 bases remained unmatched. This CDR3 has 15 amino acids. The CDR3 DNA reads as TGTGCCAGCAATCTAGCGGGAGGGACCACAGATACGCAGTATTTT. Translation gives CASNLAGGTTDTQYF. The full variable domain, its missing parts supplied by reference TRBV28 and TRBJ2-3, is DVKVTQSSRYLVKRTGEKVFLECVQDMDHENMFWYRQDPGLGLRLIYFSYDVKMKEKGDIPEGYSVSREKKERFSLILESASTNQTSMYLCASNLAGGTTDTQYFGPGTRLTVL.

CDR3 coding DNA: TGTGCCAGCAGTTTATTAATTGCAGGGAAAACTGAAGCTTTCTTT. As protein: CASSLLIAGKTEAFF. The V and J genes are TRBV28 and TRBJ1-1; D is perhaps TRBD1 (5 bases). Trimming took off 1 base at V and 5 bases at J, with 14 bases between the two ends. Germline V gene sequence: CDR1 MDHEN, CDR2 SYDVKM. CDR3 size: 15 residues.

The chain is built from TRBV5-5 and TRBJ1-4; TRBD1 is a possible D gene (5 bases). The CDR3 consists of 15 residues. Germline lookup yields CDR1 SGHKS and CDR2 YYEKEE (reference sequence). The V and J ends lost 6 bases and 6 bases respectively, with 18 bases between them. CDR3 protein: CASIDVRDGHEKLFF. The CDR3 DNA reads TGTGCCAGCATCGACGTCAGGGATGGTCATGAAAAACTGTTTTTT.

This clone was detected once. The CDR3 bases are TGCGCCAGCAGAACCGGACAGGTCTCCTACGAGCAGTACTTC. It specifies CASRTGQVSYEQYF. V and J are TRBV10-2 and TRBJ2-7, with 7 bases identical to TRBD1. Germline assignment: CDR1 WSHSY and CDR2 SAAADI. This CDR3 has 14 residues. V lost 6 bases, J lost 0 bases, and 5 bases stayed unmatched.

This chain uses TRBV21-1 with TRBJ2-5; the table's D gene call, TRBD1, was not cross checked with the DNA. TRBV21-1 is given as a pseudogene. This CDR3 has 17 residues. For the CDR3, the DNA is TGTGCCAGCAGCAAATCGAGAGGGGGCTGGACCCAAGAGACCCAGTACTTC. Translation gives CASSKSRGGWTQETQYF.

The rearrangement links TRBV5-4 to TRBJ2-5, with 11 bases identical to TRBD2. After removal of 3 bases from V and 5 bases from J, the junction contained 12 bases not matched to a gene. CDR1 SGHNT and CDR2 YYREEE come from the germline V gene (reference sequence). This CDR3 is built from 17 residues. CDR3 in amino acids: CASSSDSGRALRETQYF. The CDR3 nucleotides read TGTGCCAGCAGCTCCGATAGCGGGAGGGCCCTCCGGGAGACCCAGTACTTC.

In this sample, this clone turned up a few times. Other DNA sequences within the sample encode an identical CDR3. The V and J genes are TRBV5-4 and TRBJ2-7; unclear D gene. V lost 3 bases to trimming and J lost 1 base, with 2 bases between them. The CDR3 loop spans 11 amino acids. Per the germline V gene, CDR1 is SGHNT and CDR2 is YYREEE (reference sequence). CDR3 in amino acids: CASSSSYEQYF. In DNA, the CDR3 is TGTGCCAGCAGCTCTTCCTACGAGCAGTACTTC.

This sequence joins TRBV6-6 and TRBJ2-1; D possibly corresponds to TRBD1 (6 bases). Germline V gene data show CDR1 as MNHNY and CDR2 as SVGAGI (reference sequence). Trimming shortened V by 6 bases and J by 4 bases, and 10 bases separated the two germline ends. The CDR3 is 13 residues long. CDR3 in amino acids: CASSQGGYNEQFF. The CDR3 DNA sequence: TGTGCCAGCAGCCAAGGGGGTTACAATGAGCAGTTCTTC.

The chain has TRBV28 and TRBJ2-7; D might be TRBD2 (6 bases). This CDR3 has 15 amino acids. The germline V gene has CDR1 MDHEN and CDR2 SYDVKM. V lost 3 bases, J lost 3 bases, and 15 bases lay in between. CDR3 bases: TGTGCCAGCAGTTTTCTCTCGACTAGTAACTACGAGCAGTACTTC. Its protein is CASSFLSTSNYEQYF.

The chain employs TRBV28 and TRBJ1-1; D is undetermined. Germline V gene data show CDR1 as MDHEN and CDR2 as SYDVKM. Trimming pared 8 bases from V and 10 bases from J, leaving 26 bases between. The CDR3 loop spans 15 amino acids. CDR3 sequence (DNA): TGTGCCAGCGGTCTACCCCCTGCAGATTTTTCGTCAGCTTTCTTT. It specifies CASGLPPADFSSAFF.

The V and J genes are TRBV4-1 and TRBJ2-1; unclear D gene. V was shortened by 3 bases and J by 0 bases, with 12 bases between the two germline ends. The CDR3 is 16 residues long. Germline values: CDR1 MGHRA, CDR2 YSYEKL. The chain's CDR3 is CASSHTLRGSYNEQFF. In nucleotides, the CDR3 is TGCGCCAGCAGCCACACCCTTCGAGGCTCCTACAATGAGCAGTTCTTC.

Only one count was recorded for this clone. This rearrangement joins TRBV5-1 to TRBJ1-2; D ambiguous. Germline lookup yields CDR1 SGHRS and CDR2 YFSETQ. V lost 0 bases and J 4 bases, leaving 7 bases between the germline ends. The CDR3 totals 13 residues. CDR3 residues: CASSLETLYGYTF. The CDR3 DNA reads TGCGCCAGCAGCTTGGAGACTCTCTATGGCTACACCTTC.

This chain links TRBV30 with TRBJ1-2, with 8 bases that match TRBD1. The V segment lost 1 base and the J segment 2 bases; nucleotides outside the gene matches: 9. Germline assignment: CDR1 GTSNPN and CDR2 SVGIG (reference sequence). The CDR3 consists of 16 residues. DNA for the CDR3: TGTGCCTGGAGTGCACCCGATAGGACAGGGAACTATGGCTACACCTTC. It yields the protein CAWSAPDRTGNYGYTF.

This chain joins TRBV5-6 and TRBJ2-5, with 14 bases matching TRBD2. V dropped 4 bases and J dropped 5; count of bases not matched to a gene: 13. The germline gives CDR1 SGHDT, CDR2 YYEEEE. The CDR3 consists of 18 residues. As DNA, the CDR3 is TGTGCCAGCAGCACAGGACTAGCGGGAGGACGATCTTGGGAGACCCAGTACTTC. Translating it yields CASSTGLAGGRSWETQYF.

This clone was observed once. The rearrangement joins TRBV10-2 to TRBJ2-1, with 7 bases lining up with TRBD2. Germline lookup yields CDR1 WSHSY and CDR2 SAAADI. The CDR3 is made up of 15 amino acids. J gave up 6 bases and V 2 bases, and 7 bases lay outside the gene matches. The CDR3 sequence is CASSEGRGRGNEQFF. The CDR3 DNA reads TGCGCCAGCAGTGAGGGGAGGGGCCGCGGCAATGAGCAGTTCTTC.

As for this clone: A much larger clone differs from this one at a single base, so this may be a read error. As DNA, the CDR3 is TGCAGTGCTAGTAACCACGAGCAGTACTTC. This gives the protein CSASNHEQYF. V and J are TRBV20-1 and TRBJ2-7; D is unresolved. V was pared by 3 bases and J by 5 bases, with 5 bases between. Germline CDR1 is DFQATT and CDR2 is SNEGSKA (reference sequence). This CDR3 has 10 amino acids.

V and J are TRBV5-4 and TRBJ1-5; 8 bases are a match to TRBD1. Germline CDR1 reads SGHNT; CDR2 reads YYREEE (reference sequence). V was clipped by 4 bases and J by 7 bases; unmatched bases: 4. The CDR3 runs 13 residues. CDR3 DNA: TGTGCCAGCAGCACGGACAGGGCGCAGCCCCAGCATTTT. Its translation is CASSTDRAQPQHF. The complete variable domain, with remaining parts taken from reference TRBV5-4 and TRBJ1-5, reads ETGVTQSPTHLIKTRGQQVTLRCSSQSGHNTVSWYQQALGQGPQFIFQYYREEENGRGNFPPRFSGLQFPNYSSELNVNALELDDSALYLCASSTDRAQPQHFGDGTRLSIL.

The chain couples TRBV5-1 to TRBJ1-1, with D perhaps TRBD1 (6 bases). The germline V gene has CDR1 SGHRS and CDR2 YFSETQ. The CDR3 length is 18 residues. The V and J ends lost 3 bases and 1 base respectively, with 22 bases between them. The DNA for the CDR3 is TGCGCCAGCAGCTCCGGGGGGCCGACATGGACCGGGAACACTGAAGCTTTCTTT. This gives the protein CASSSGGPTWTGNTEAFF.

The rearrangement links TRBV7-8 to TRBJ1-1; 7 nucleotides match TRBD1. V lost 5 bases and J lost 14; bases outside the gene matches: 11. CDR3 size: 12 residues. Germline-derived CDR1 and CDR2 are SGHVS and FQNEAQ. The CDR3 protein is CASSVVTGVAFF. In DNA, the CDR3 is TGTGCCAGCAGCGTAGTAACAGGGGTGGCGTTCTTT. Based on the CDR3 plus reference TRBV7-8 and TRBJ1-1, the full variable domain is GAGVSQSPRYKVAKRGQDVALRCDPISGHVSLFWYQQALGQGPEFLTYFQNEAQLDKSGLPSDRFFAERPEGSVSTLKIQRTQQEDSAVYLCASSVVTGVAFFGQGTRLTVV.

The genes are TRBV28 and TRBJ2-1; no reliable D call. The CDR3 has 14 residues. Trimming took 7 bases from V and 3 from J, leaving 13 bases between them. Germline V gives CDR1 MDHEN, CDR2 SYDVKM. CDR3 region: CASNKLDFYNEQFF. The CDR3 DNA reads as TGTGCCAGCAATAAACTCGACTTCTACAATGAGCAGTTCTTC.

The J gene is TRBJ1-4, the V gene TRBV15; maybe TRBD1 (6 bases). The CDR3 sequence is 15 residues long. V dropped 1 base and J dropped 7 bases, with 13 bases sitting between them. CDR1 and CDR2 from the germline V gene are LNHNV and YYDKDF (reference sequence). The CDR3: CATSRGRGLSEKLFF. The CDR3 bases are TGTGCCACCAGCAGAGGTCGGGGGCTGAGTGAAAAACTGTTTTTT.

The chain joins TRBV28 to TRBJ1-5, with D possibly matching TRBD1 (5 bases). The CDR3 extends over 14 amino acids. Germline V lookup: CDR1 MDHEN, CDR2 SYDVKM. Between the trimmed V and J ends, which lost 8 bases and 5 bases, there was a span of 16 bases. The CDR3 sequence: CASRLIGGDQPQHF. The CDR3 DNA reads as TGTGCCAGCCGTCTTATCGGGGGTGATCAGCCCCAGCATTTT.

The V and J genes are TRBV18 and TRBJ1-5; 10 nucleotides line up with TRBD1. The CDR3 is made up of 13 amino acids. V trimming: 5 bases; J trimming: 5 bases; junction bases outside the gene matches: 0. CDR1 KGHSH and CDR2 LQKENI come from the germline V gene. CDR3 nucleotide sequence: TGTGCCAGCTCAGGGACAGGGGATCAGCCCCAGCATTTT. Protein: CASSGTGDQPQHF.